This record concerns one T cell receptor beta chain sequence. Seattle enrolled patients during active infection and tracked them longitudinally. This record belongs to a study of blood T cell repertoires in COVID-19. Study information: Sources were T cells, B-cell-depleted T cells, or PBMCs; the material itself was cDNA or gDNA.

Profiling relied on immunoSEQ multiplex PCR, and the TCRdb table lists in-frame clones only, not all of them. The sample yields a few hundred thousand clones, around 88% seen once. The CDR3 is 13 amino acids. The trim removed 5 bases at V and 6 bases at J, leaving 3 bases unmatched. Germline CDR1 is SGHTA and CDR2 is FQGNSA. The V and J genes are TRBV7-2 and TRBJ2-2, with 7 bases lining up with TRBD2. The sample taken for sequencing was peripheral blood. The sequence was obtained from a woman aged 60-75 years with COVID-19, enrolled during active disease. The CDR3 bases are TGTGCCAGCAGCAAGCGGGACGCCGGGGAGCTGTTTTTT. Translated, it gives CASSKRDAGELFF.